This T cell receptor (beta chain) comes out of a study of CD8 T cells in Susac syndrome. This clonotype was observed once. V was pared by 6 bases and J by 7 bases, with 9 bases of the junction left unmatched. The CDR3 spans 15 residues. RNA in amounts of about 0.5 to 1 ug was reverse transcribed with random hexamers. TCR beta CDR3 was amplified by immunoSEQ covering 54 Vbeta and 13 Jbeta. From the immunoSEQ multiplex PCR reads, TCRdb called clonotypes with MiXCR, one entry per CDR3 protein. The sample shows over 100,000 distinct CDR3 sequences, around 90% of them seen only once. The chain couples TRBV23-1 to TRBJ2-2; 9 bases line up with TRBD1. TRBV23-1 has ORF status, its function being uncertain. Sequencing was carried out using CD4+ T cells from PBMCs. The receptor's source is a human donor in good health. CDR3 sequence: CASRRGTGLLGELFF. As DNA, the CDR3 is TGCGCCAGCAGACGCGGGACAGGGCTACTCGGGGAGCTGTTTTTT.